This entry is about one T cell receptor beta chain. The table lists this clonotype with many counts. There is no known antigen for this receptor. Base-call qualities are not available, and no considerably larger clone is one nucleotide away. This sample is part of a study of T cells after yellow fever vaccination (dated by TCRdb to about 2019). As for the study more broadly: The SMART-Seq v4 Ultra Low Input RNA kit was used to prepare libraries from fractions with low cell numbers. To follow T-cell clones before and after both primary and booster YFV17D yellow fever vaccination, bulk TCR alpha and beta repertoires underwent longitudinal sequencing. The cohort comprised two healthy male donors, one aged 18 to 30 and one aged 30 to 40 years. Bulk PBMC replicates and cell subsets were isolated from blood drawn at multiple timepoints before and after both primary and secondary immunization.

Overall study results and their limits: The secondary T-cell response was found to be weaker but faster than the primary response, with a peak reached on day 5 rather than on day 15. After the booster, most clones that had expanded after primary vaccination were detected again (nearly 97% of CD4 and 88% of CD8), suggesting broad maintenance of memory. A small share of clonotypes was detected in both CD4 and CD8 compartments, with the overlap likely arising from convergent recombination. Because abundant contaminating clonotypes from the bulk population could be contained in FACS-sorted repertoires, computational filtering was required. The study included only a couple of donors, which limits how far the findings can be generalized.

For sequencing, an Illumina NovaSeq 6000 was employed. TCR cDNA was made using 5'RACE template switching, a step that added a universal primer site and unique molecular identifiers. Priming of cDNA synthesis was performed from both the TCR alpha and TCR beta constant segments. Library amplification involved two PCR steps, and the second step added sample barcodes and sequencing adapters. Sequencing of libraries was performed on Illumina HiSeq 2500 (2x100 bp) or NovaSeq (2x150 bp). In the authors' own workflow: Reads were demultiplexed and collapsed into UMI consensus sequences with MIGEC, and V(D)J alignment was performed with MiXCR. Vaccine-responding clonotypes were defined with edgeR using replicate PBMC samples, requiring FDR below 0.01 and a log2 fold change above 5 up to day 15. Each bulk clonotype was labeled CD4 or CD8 based on which sequenced repertoire, CD4 or CD8, contained the clonotype at higher abundance. TCRdb's own reprocessing of the public reads used fastp at Q25 and MiXCR and kept productive beta chains. Identical CDR3 proteins give one entry, which carries the most common genes and DNA. What appears here as the V and J calls and clone size reflects TCRdb's work, not the paper's. Within this sample are 300,000 to 350,000 distinct CDR3 sequences, with 4% to 5.5% of them counted one time only. The ten largest clones capture roughly a fifth of the sample.

What the treatment or condition label conveys for this sample: live attenuated yellow fever vaccine strain. At every blood-draw timepoint, two biological replicates of bulk PBMCs were collected. PBMCs were isolated from peripheral blood using a standard Ficoll-Paque protocol. TriZol was used to extract RNA from bulk PBMCs, CD4 and CD8 fractions, and dextramer-positive and dextramer-negative fractions. V loses 0 bases of germline sequence and J loses 6 bases, and the interval between the two ends is 11 bases. Including cysteine and phenylalanine, the CDR3 has 14 amino acids. The DNA shown is the 42-base CDR3, in frame from base 1. CDR1 and CDR2 are drawn from the germline V gene: LGHNA, YSLEER.

This chain joins TRBV4-3 to TRBJ1-1; no D gene call is confident. The sample consisted of PBMCs, taken 15 days after the yellow fever booster vaccination. This clonotype was obtained from a man between 18 and 29 years old who received the YFV17D yellow fever vaccine. The CDR3 region reads CASSQDRKGPEAFF. The base sequence is TGCGCCAGCAGCCAAGACAGGAAAGGGCCTGAAGCTTTCTTT.